Listed here are 5 T cell receptor beta chains from one sample, sequenced in a study of shared clonotypes between healthy human individuals. Repertoires were generated with immunoSEQ multiplex PCR, while TCRdb's copy carries only in-frame clones and drops some. The sample holds 2 million to 3 million clones; 93% are singletons and the top ten take 0.36%. Sequencing was done on a sample of naive CD4+ T cells from PBMCs. Subset in this sample: CD45RA+ positively selected. All receptors derive from a man aged 18 to 35 in good health. Some clones in this sample may be carry-over from other donors' samples.

CDR3: CASRTERESSYEQYF. The CDR3 DNA reads as TGTGCCAGCAGGACCGAGCGGGAGAGTTCCTACGAGCAGTACTTC. The genes are TRBV27 and TRBJ2-7; 8 bases agree with TRBD2. The V gene's germline CDR1 is MNHEY and CDR2 SMNVEV (reference sequence). Losses at the gene ends were 6 bases for V and 1 base for J; bases not matched to a gene: 8. The CDR3 is 15 residues long.

There are a few counts of this clone. The chain is built from TRBV5-6 and TRBJ1-2, with D uncertain. The length of the CDR3 is 15 residues. Trimming pared 1 base from V and 0 bases from J, leaving 10 bases between. From germline, CDR1 is SGHDT and CDR2 YYEEEE. CDR3 amino acids: CASSLYHLTNYGYTF. The DNA of the CDR3 is TGTGCCAGCAGCTTGTACCACCTAACTAACTATGGCTACACCTTC.

The chain has TRBV6-1 and TRBJ2-7, with TRBD1 matching over 7 bases. V shed 7 bases, J shed 0 bases, and the junction held 3 bases outside the gene matches. The CDR3 totals 13 residues. The germline CDR1 and CDR2 sequences are MNHNS and SASEGT. CDR3 region: CASMTGRSYEQYF. The CDR3 region has the DNA TGTGCCAGCATGACAGGGCGCTCCTACGAGCAGTACTTC.

CDR3 sequence reads: CATSRGRTERYTF. CDR3 DNA: TGTGCCACCAGCAGAGGTCGGACAGAAAGATACACCTTC. V and J are TRBV15 and TRBJ1-2; weak D call: TRBD1 (6 bases). Germline V gives CDR1 LNHNV, CDR2 YYDKDF (reference sequence). V was cut by 1 base and J by 11 bases, with 14 bases left in between. The CDR3 sequence is 13 residues long. The full variable domain, completed using reference TRBV15 and TRBJ1-2, is DAMVIQNPRYQVTQFGKPVTLSCSQTLNHNVMYWYQQKSSQAPKLLFHYYDKDFNNEADTPDNFQSRRPNTSFCFLDIRSPGLGDTAMYLCATSRGRTERYTFGSGTRLTVV.

This sequence joins TRBV29-1 and TRBJ2-1; 7 bases match TRBD1. CDR1 and CDR2 from the germline V gene are SQVTM and ANQGSEA. The CDR3 loop spans 15 amino acids. The CDR3 sequence is CTTADRMDSYNEQFF. DNA for the CDR3: TGCACCACTGCGGACAGGATGGATTCCTACAATGAGCAGTTCTTC.